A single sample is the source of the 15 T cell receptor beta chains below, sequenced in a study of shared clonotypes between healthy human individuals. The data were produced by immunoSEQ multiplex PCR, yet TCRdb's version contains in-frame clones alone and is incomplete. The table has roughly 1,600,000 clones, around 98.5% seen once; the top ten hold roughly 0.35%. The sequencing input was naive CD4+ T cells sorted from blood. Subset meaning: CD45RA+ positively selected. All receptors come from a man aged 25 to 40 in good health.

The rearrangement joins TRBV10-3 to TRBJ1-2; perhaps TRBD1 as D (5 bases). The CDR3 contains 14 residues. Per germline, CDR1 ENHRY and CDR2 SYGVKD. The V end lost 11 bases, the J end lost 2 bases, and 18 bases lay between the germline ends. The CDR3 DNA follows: TGTGCCTTTGGGGGAGGAGGAGAAAACTATGGCTACACCTTC. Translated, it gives CAFGGGGENYGYTF.

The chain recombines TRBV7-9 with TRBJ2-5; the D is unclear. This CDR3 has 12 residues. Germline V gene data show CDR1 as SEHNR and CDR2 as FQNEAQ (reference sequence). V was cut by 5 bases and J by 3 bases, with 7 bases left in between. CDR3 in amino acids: CASSRAEETQYF. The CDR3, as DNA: TGTGCCAGCAGCCGTGCTGAAGAGACCCAGTACTTC.

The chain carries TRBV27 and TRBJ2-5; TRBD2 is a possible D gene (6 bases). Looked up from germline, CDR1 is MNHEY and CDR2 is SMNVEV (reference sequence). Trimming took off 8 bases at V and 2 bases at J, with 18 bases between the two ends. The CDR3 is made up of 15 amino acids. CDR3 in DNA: TGTGCCAGCGGAAAGTTACGGGAGCCACAAGAGACCCAGTACTTC. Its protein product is CASGKLREPQETQYF.

The CDR3 DNA is TGTGCCACCAGCTCGGCCTCATACGAGCAGTACTTC. Translation gives CATSSASYEQYF. The chain combines TRBV15 with TRBJ2-7; D uncertain. The CDR3 is 12 amino acids. Germline assignment: CDR1 LNHNV and CDR2 YYDKDF (reference sequence). Trimming stripped 5 bases from V and 4 bases from J, with 9 bases between.

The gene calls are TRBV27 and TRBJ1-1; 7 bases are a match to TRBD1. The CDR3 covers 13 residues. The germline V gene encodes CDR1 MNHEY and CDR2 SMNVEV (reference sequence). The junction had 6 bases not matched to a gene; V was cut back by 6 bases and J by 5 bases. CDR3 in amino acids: CASRFRDRTEAFF. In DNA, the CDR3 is TGTGCCAGCAGATTCCGGGACAGAACTGAAGCTTTCTTT.

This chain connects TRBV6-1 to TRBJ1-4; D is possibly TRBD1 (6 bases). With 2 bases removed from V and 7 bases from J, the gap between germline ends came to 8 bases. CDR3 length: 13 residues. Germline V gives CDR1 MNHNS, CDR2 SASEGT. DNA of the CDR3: TGTGCCAGCAGTGAACAGGGGCGTGAAAAACTGTTTTTT. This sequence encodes CASSEQGREKLFF.

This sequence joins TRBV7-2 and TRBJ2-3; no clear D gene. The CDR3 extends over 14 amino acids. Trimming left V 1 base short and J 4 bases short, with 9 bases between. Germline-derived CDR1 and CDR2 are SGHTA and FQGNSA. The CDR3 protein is CASSLVGRADTQYF. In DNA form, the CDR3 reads TGTGCCAGCAGCTTAGTTGGTCGGGCAGATACGCAGTATTTT.

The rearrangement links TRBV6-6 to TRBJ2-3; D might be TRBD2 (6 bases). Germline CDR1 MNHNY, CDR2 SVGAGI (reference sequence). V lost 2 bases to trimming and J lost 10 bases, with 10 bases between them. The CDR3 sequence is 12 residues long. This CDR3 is CASSYRGTSQYF. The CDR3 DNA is TGTGCCAGCAGTTACCGGGGGACCTCGCAGTATTTT.

In DNA, the CDR3 is TGTGCCAGCAGCTTACTTCCCGGGAGGAGCACCTACAATGAGCAGTTCTTC. As protein: CASSLLPGRSTYNEQFF. The chain recombines TRBV5-4 with TRBJ2-1; 7 bases line up with TRBD2. The CDR3 runs 17 residues. J gave up 2 bases and V 2 bases, and 10 bases lay outside the gene matches. The germline V gene encodes CDR1 SGHNT and CDR2 YYREEE (reference sequence).

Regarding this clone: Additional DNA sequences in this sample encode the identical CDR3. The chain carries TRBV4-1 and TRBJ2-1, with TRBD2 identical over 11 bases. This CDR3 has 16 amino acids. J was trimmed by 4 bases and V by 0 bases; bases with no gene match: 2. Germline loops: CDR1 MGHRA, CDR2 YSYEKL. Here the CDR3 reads CASSQEGTSGYNEQFF. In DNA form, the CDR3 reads TGCGCCAGCAGCCAAGAGGGGACTAGCGGATACAATGAGCAGTTCTTC.

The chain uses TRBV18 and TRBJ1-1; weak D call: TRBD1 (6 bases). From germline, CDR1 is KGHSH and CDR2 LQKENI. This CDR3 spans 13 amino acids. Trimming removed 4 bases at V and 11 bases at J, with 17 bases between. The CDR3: CASSLSQGELAFF. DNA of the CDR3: TGTGCCAGCTCACTATCACAGGGTGAGTTGGCTTTCTTT.

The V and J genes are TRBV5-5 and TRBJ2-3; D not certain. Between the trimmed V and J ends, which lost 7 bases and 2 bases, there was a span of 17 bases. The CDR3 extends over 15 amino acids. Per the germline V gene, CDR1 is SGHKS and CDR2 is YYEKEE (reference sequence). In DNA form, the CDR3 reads TGTGCCAGCGTCCCACACCTAGTTGACACAGATACGCAGTATTTT. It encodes CASVPHLVDTDTQYF. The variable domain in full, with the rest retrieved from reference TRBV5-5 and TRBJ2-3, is DAGVTQSPTHLIKTRGQQVTLRCSPISGHKSVSWYQQVLGQGPQFIFQYYEKEERGRGNFPDRFSARQFPNYSSELNVNALLLGDSALYLCASVPHLVDTDTQYFGPGTRLTVL.

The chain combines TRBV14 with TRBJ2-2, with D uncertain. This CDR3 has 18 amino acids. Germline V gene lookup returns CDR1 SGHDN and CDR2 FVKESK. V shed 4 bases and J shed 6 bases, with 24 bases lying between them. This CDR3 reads CASSPVMRPTRQAGELFF. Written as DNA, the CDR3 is TGTGCCAGCAGCCCGGTGATGAGACCCACCCGCCAAGCCGGGGAGCTGTTTTTT. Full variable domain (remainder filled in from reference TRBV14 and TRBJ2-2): EAGVTQFPSHSVIEKGQTVTLRCDPISGHDNLYWYRRVMGKEIKFLLHFVKESKQDESGMPNNRFLAERTGGTYSTLKVQPAELEDSGVYFCASSPVMRPTRQAGELFFGEGSRLTVL.

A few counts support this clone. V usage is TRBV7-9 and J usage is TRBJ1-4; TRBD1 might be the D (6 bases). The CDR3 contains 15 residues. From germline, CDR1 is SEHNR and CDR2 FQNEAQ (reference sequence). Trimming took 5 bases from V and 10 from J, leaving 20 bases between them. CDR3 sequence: CASSQSTGMVGKLFF. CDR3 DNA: TGTGCCAGCAGCCAGTCCACAGGGATGGTGGGAAAACTGTTTTTT.

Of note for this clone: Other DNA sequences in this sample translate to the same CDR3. The CDR3, as DNA: TGTGCCAGCAGGGGAGACACAGATACGCAGTATTTT. Its protein is CASRGDTDTQYF. The chain joins TRBV9 to TRBJ2-3, with a weak D call TRBD2 (5 bases). Looked up from germline, CDR1 is SGDLS and CDR2 is YYNGEE. The V gene lost 5 bases and the J gene lost 2 bases, with 6 bases spanning the gap. This CDR3 region has 12 residues.